The 19 T cell receptor beta chains listed next were all sequenced from one sample in a study of immune evolution from preneoplasia to lung adenocarcinoma. The assay was immunoSEQ multiplex PCR, and TCRdb's table has in-frame clones only and misses some. The data show over 9,000 clones, about 85% seen once. Sequenced input: FFPE minimally invasive lung adenocarcinoma tissue. The receptors derive from a donor at least 70 years old with lung adenocarcinoma.

V usage is TRBV27 and J usage is TRBJ1-5; D gene uncertain. Germline V gene data show CDR1 as MNHEY and CDR2 as SMNVEV (reference sequence). CDR3 length: 16 residues. Between the trimmed V and J ends, which lost 5 bases and 0 bases, there was a span of 14 bases. Here the CDR3 DNA reads TGTGCCAGCAGTCCCGGCAGAGGTTTTAGCAATCAGCCCCAGCATTTT. This encodes CASSPGRGFSNQPQHF.

The V and J genes are TRBV18 and TRBJ1-4, with D possibly being TRBD1 (6 bases). There are 15 residues in the CDR3. Germline V gene sequence: CDR1 KGHSH, CDR2 LQKENI. Trimming pared 5 bases from V and 2 bases from J, leaving 12 bases between. Here the CDR3 reads CASSVDRSTNEKLFF. The CDR3 DNA follows: TGTGCCAGCTCAGTTGACAGGAGTACTAATGAAAAACTGTTTTTT.

The chain is built from TRBV2 and TRBJ2-7; D is unclear. Trimming took 4 bases from V and 0 from J, leaving 10 bases between them. CDR3 length: 14 amino acids. In germline, CDR1 is SNHLY, CDR2 FYNNEI. For the CDR3, the DNA is TGTGCCAGCAGTGTGACGGTGAGCTCCTACGAGCAGTACTTC. It codes for CASSVTVSSYEQYF. The entire variable domain, with the rest obtained from reference TRBV2 and TRBJ2-7, is as follows: EPEVTQTPSHQVTQMGQEVILRCVPISNHLYFYWYRQILGQKVEFLVSFYNNEISEKSEIFDDQFSVERPDGSNFTLKIRSTKLEDSAMYFCASSVTVSSYEQYFGPGTRLTVT.

CDR3 DNA: TGTGCCAGCAGCCTCGGGTCGTCATATGGCTACACCTTC. It translates to CASSLGSSYGYTF. V and J are TRBV6-5 and TRBJ1-2; D is ambiguous. CDR1 is MNHEY and CDR2 is SVGAGI in the germline V gene. This CDR3 is built from 13 residues. V shed 6 bases and J shed 5 bases, with 13 bases lying between them.

This clone showed up just a few times. V and J are TRBV5-6 and TRBJ1-1, with a possible D match to TRBD1 (5 bases). Looked up from germline, CDR1 is SGHDT and CDR2 is YYEEEE. Trimming removed 0 bases at V and 4 bases at J, with 13 bases between. This CDR3 spans 15 amino acids. Here the CDR3 DNA reads TGTGCCAGCAGCTTGGTGGCCAGGGTGGGCACTGAAGCTTTCTTT. Its translation: CASSLVARVGTEAFF.

The chain is built from TRBV27 and TRBJ2-2, with TRBD1 matching 7 bases. CDR3 length equals 15 residues. The J segment lost 1 base and the V segment lost 1 base, leaving 0 bases of the junction unmatched. Germline CDR1 and CDR2: MNHEY and SMNVEV (reference sequence). The CDR3 coding sequence is TGTGCCAGCAGTTTATACAGGGGGAACACCGGGGAGCTGTTTTTT. The encoded protein is CASSLYRGNTGELFF.

The chain employs TRBV2 and TRBJ2-3, with 8 bases aligning to TRBD1. CDR1 and CDR2 from the germline V gene are SNHLY and FYNNEI. This CDR3 spans 16 amino acids. Trimming at V came to 6 bases and at J to 5 bases, leaving 13 bases not matched to a gene. The DNA for the CDR3 is TGTGCCAGCAGAGACGGTGGACAGGGATGGGGAGATACGCAGTATTTT. It is translated as CASRDGGQGWGDTQYF.

This chain joins TRBV5-1 and TRBJ2-6; D unclear. Looked up from germline, CDR1 is SGHRS and CDR2 is YFSETQ. The CDR3 consists of 15 residues. The germline V and J ends were trimmed by 6 bases and 0 bases, with 10 bases remaining between them. CDR3 DNA: TGCGCCAGCACCATATTTCCCTCTGGGGCCAACGTCCTGACTTTC. Its protein product is CASTIFPSGANVLTF.

V gene TRBV28 combines with J gene TRBJ1-3; D might be TRBD1 (5 bases). V lost 1 base and J lost 4, with 8 bases in between. Germline CDR1 is MDHEN and CDR2 is SYDVKM. CDR3 size: 14 residues. The CDR3 coding sequence is TGTGCCAGCAGTTTATCGGGGGTCGGAAACACCATATATTTT. Encoded protein: CASSLSGVGNTIYF.

This chain links TRBV7-9 with TRBJ1-1; 8 positions agree with TRBD1. CDR3 size: 15 residues. CDR1 is SEHNR and CDR2 is FQNEAQ in the germline V gene (reference sequence). V was clipped by 5 bases and J by 10 bases; unmatched bases: 15. The CDR3 loop is CASSTISGTGRGAFF. As DNA, the CDR3 is TGTGCCAGCAGCACTATATCCGGGACAGGTAGAGGAGCTTTCTTT.

V usage is TRBV10-2 and J usage is TRBJ2-7; 8 nucleotides line up with TRBD1. The germline V gene has CDR1 WSHSY and CDR2 SAAADI. This CDR3 region has 13 residues. Germline trimming cut 2 bases from V and 3 bases from J; bases unmatched to any gene: 0. The chain's CDR3 is CASSETGGYEQYF. CDR3 DNA sequence: TGCGCCAGCAGTGAGACAGGGGGCTACGAGCAGTACTTC.

CDR3: CASTPGLHQPQHF. The CDR3 nucleotides are TGTGCCAGTACCCCAGGGCTCCATCAGCCCCAGCATTTT. The chain employs TRBV19 and TRBJ1-5, with a tentative D call TRBD1 (5 bases). Germline lookup yields CDR1 LNHDA and CDR2 SQIVND (reference sequence). Trimming removed 7 bases at V and 5 bases at J, with 12 bases between. The CDR3 length is 13 residues.

This sequence joins TRBV5-5 and TRBJ2-2; D unclear. Germline V gives CDR1 SGHKS, CDR2 YYEKEE (reference sequence). Between the trimmed V and J ends, which lost 1 base and 9 bases, there was a span of 13 bases. The CDR3 is made up of 14 amino acids. The CDR3: CASSLWVPVRELFF. CDR3 DNA sequence: TGTGCCAGCAGCTTGTGGGTTCCCGTCCGGGAGCTGTTTTTT.

This clone was seen a single time. V usage is TRBV6-4 and J usage is TRBJ1-1; tentatively, D is TRBD1 (5 bases). Germline lookup yields CDR1 MRHNA and CDR2 SNTAGT. Trimming left V 2 bases short and J 4 bases short, with 14 bases between. The CDR3 length is 15 residues. Written as DNA, the CDR3 is TGTGCCAGCAGTGACGGAATAGGGACGGGCACTGAAGCTTTCTTT. Its protein is CASSDGIGTGTEAFF.

This chain joins TRBV19 and TRBJ2-1, with 10 nucleotides matching TRBD1. The junction had 14 bases not matched to a gene; V was cut back by 7 bases and J by 8 bases. CDR1 is LNHDA, CDR2 SQIVND, per germline (reference sequence). CDR3 length equals 16 residues. The CDR3 nucleotides are TGTGCCAGTACCCCGCCCCGGGACAGGGGAGGGCATGAGCAGTTCTTC. This translates into CASTPPRDRGGHEQFF.

The chain employs TRBV30 and TRBJ1-5; D possibly corresponds to TRBD1 (5 bases). Germline V gives CDR1 GTSNPN, CDR2 SVGIG (reference sequence). CDR3 length: 12 residues. The chain's CDR3 is CASQLGRGPQHF. The CDR3 nucleotides read TGTGCTTCCCAGCTGGGGCGGGGGCCCCAGCATTTT. The variable domain in full, with the rest retrieved from reference TRBV30 and TRBJ1-5, is SQTIHQWPATLVQPVGSPLSLECTVEGTSNPNLYWYRQAAGRGLQLLFYSVGIGQISSEVPQNLSASRPQDRQFILSSKKLLLSDSGFYLCASQLGRGPQHFGDGTRLSIL.

This clone was detected once. The chain employs TRBV28 and TRBJ2-7, with TRBD1 as a possible D gene (5 bases). The CDR3 totals 13 residues. The V end lost 3 bases, the J end lost 3 bases, and 9 bases lay between the germline ends. Looked up from germline, CDR1 is MDHEN and CDR2 is SYDVKM. The CDR3 reads CASSFFRDYEQYF. The CDR3 region has the DNA TGTGCCAGCAGTTTTTTCAGGGACTACGAGCAGTACTTC.

V gene TRBV9 combines with J gene TRBJ2-2; maybe TRBD1 (6 bases). Trimming took off 4 bases at V and 8 bases at J, with 12 bases between the two ends. The CDR3 has 13 residues. The V gene's germline CDR1 is SGDLS and CDR2 YYNGEE. CDR3 DNA: TGTGCCAGCAGCCCCGCCGGGACAGGGGAGCTGTTTTTT. The encoded protein is CASSPAGTGELFF.

This chain uses TRBV15 with TRBJ2-3, with TRBD2 identical over 8 bases. From germline, CDR1 is LNHNV and CDR2 YYDKDF (reference sequence). The CDR3 loop spans 14 amino acids. Germline trimming cut 5 bases from V and 2 bases from J; bases unmatched to any gene: 3. CDR3 in amino acids: CATSAGGATDTQYF. The DNA for the CDR3 is TGTGCCACCAGCGCGGGAGGCGCCACAGATACGCAGTATTTT.